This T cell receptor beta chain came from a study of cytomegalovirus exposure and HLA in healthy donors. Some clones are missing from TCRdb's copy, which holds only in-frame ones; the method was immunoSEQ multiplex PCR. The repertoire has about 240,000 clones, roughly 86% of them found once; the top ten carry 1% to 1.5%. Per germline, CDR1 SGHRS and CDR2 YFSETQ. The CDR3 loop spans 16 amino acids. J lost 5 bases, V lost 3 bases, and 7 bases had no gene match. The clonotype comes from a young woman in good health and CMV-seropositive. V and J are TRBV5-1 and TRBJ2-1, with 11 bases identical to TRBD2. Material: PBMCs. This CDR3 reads CASSSDTSGSHNEQFF. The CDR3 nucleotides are TGCGCCAGCAGCTCAGACACTAGCGGGAGTCACAATGAGCAGTTCTTC.